This TCR beta chain was retrieved from a study of identical twins. Overall study findings and caveats: The authors noted that invariant MAIT and iNKT cells could partly confound zero-insertion analyses. Cord blood beta clonotypes present at high abundance carried fewer insertions; no such pattern appeared in memory repertoires.

Template switching created a universal primer site, and the cDNA included unique molecular identifiers. One entry per CDR3 protein, called by TCRdb with MiXCR from the 5' RACE reads. The table lists 400,000 or so distinct CDR3 sequences, approximately 9.1% of them singletons, with around 8.6% in the top ten. CDR3 length: 16 residues. V lost 5 bases, J lost 6 bases, and 23 bases lay in between. The germline V gene encodes CDR1 DFQATT and CDR2 SNEGSKA (reference sequence). A few counts support this clonotype. Its antigen remains unidentified. Donors uniformly comprised healthy Caucasians. The sample taken for sequencing was naive T cells sorted from blood. This receptor was obtained from a woman in her forties or fifties in good health. The chain employs TRBV20-1 and TRBJ2-4; tentative D call: TRBD1 (5 bases). In DNA, the CDR3 is TGCAGTGCTGGATCTAACACAGGAAACTCTTTAAACATTCAGTACTTC. It yields the protein CSAGSNTGNSLNIQYF.